The 22 T cell receptor beta chains below were found in one sample sequenced in a study of shared clonotypes between healthy human individuals. Some clones are missing from TCRdb's copy, which holds only in-frame ones; the method was immunoSEQ multiplex PCR. The table shows some 530,000 clones, with 70% to 80% occurring only once. Sequencing was done on a sample of PBMCs. The receptors were sampled from a middle-aged woman in good health. Some clones in this sample may be carry-over from other donors' samples.

This clone appeared a few times. The chain employs TRBV6-4 and TRBJ2-1; no definite D call. The CDR3 has 13 residues. V dropped 3 bases and J dropped 5 bases, with 8 bases sitting between them. The germline CDR1 and CDR2 sequences are MRHNA and SNTAGT. CDR3 bases: TGTGCCAGCAGTGAGGGGTCCAACAATGAGCAGTTCTTC. Its translation: CASSEGSNNEQFF.

There are many counts of this clone. The chain joins TRBV27 to TRBJ1-3; weak D call: TRBD1 (6 bases). The length of the CDR3 is 16 residues. Germline assignment: CDR1 MNHEY and CDR2 SMNVEV (reference sequence). V was shortened by 5 bases and J by 4 bases, with 18 bases between the two germline ends. The CDR3 sequence: CASSPAQGRSGNTIYF. DNA of the CDR3: TGTGCCAGCAGTCCCGCCCAGGGGCGTTCGGGAAACACCATATATTTT.

V usage is TRBV5-1 and J usage is TRBJ2-2, with D perhaps matching TRBD1 (6 bases). V was clipped by 0 bases and J by 6 bases, with 18 bases between them. There are 17 residues in the CDR3. Germline V gives CDR1 SGHRS, CDR2 YFSETQ. CDR3 DNA: TGCGCCAGCAGCTTGGAATCGTTCAGGGGCCTTGCCGGGGAGCTGTTTTTT. Translated, it gives CASSLESFRGLAGELFF.

The chain couples TRBV30 to TRBJ2-3, with TRBD2 as a possible D gene (6 bases). CDR1 and CDR2 (germline): GTSNPN, SVGIG (reference sequence). V was pared by 3 bases and J by 1 base, with 14 bases between. The CDR3 contains 15 residues. This chain's CDR3 is CAWSPWDLGTDTQYF. The CDR3 bases are TGTGCCTGGAGCCCATGGGACTTAGGCACAGATACGCAGTATTTT. The complete variable domain, with remaining parts taken from reference TRBV30 and TRBJ2-3, reads SQTIHQWPATLVQPVGSPLSLECTVEGTSNPNLYWYRQAAGRGLQLLFYSVGIGQISSEVPQNLSASRPQDRQFILSSKKLLLSDSGFYLCAWSPWDLGTDTQYFGPGTRLTVL.

The chain uses TRBV4-3 and TRBJ1-1; unclear D gene. Trimming left V 0 bases short and J 8 bases short, with 4 bases between. CDR1 LGHNA and CDR2 YSLEER come from the germline V gene. The CDR3 is 11 residues long. DNA for the CDR3: TGCGCCAGCAGCCAAGATCGGGAAGCTTTCTTT. Encoded protein: CASSQDREAFF.

Turning to this clone: At one end, the junction sequence differs from germline, possibly due to a read error. The V and J genes are TRBV6-1 and TRBJ1-4; D is uncertain. The CDR3 consists of 16 residues. CDR1 and CDR2 from the germline V gene are MNHNS and SASEGT. The CDR3 region has the DNA TGTGCCGGCAGTGAAGGCTGGAGTTCTACTAATGAAAAACTGTTTTTT. Encoded protein: CAGSEGWSSTNEKLFF.

This chain connects TRBV30 to TRBJ2-5, with 10 bases fitting TRBD1. In germline, CDR1 is GTSNPN, CDR2 SVGIG (reference sequence). The CDR3 contains 14 residues. After removal of 3 bases from V and 4 bases from J, the junction contained 5 bases not matched to a gene. CDR3 loop: CAWSRRQGAETQYF. CDR3 nucleotide sequence: TGTGCCTGGAGCCGCAGACAGGGGGCAGAGACCCAGTACTTC.

The genes are TRBV2 and TRBJ2-2; the D is unclear. Between the trimmed V and J ends, which lost 4 bases and 6 bases, there was a span of 9 bases. The CDR3 spans 13 residues. Germline CDR1 is SNHLY and CDR2 is FYNNEI. The CDR3 reads CASSVLVSGELFF. CDR3 nucleotides: TGTGCCAGCAGTGTGCTTGTTTCCGGGGAGCTGTTTTTT.

This chain links TRBV11-2 with TRBJ1-1; D gene uncertain. The CDR3 loop spans 14 amino acids. Germline loops: CDR1 SGHAT, CDR2 FQNNGV. Trimming cost V 2 bases and J 5 bases, with 12 bases left between them. CDR3 region: CASSLNGRETEAFF. DNA for the CDR3: TGTGCCAGCAGCTTAAACGGGAGGGAGACTGAAGCTTTCTTT.

V usage is TRBV7-2 and J usage is TRBJ2-7; D is perhaps TRBD1 (5 bases). Germline V lookup: CDR1 SGHTA, CDR2 FQGNSA. V lost 5 bases and J 3 bases, leaving 14 bases between the germline ends. The length of the CDR3 is 14 residues. The CDR3 bases are TGTGCCAGCAGCCCCGGACATGCTGTCTACGAGCAGTACTTC. It codes for CASSPGHAVYEQYF.

The CDR3 sequence is CASTPAGGTTNEKLFF. CDR3 bases: TGTGCCAGCACACCGGCAGGGGGGACAACTAATGAAAAACTGTTTTTT. The rearrangement links TRBV28 to TRBJ1-4; 7 bases map to TRBD1. Germline V gene sequence: CDR1 MDHEN, CDR2 SYDVKM. The CDR3 length is 16 residues. V was pared by 7 bases and J by 0 bases, with 8 bases of the junction left unmatched.

This clone was detected once. Different DNA sequences within this sample yield the same CDR3. The chain couples TRBV5-1 to TRBJ2-2; unclear D gene. The CDR3 spans 15 residues. Trimming cost V 4 bases and J 0 bases, with 10 bases left between them. The germline gives CDR1 SGHRS, CDR2 YFSETQ. CDR3 loop: CASSLDLANTGELFF. In DNA, the CDR3 is TGCGCCAGCAGCCTTGATCTTGCGAACACCGGGGAGCTGTTTTTT.

The CDR3 DNA reads TGTGCCAGCAGCTTGACCGGGACAGGATTTTACGAGCAGTACTTC. This sequence encodes CASSLTGTGFYEQYF. The chain carries TRBV5-5 and TRBJ2-7, with 8 nucleotides matching TRBD1. This CDR3 is built from 15 residues. From germline, CDR1 is SGHKS and CDR2 YYEKEE (reference sequence). After removal of 1 base from V and 4 bases from J, the junction contained 7 bases not matched to a gene. The full variable domain, its missing parts supplied by reference TRBV5-5 and TRBJ2-7, is DAGVTQSPTHLIKTRGQQVTLRCSPISGHKSVSWYQQVLGQGPQFIFQYYEKEERGRGNFPDRFSARQFPNYSSELNVNALLLGDSALYLCASSLTGTGFYEQYFGPGTRLTVT.

The CDR3 spells CASRRVGGSYEQYF. CDR3 coding DNA: TGTGCCAGCAGGAGGGTGGGGGGTTCCTACGAGCAGTACTTC. The J gene is TRBJ2-7, the V gene TRBV28; possible D gene TRBD2, 6 bases. This CDR3 has 14 residues. CDR1 and CDR2 (germline): MDHEN, SYDVKM. Trimming took 6 bases from V and 1 from J, leaving 13 bases between them.

The chain carries TRBV4-2 and TRBJ2-3; 12 bases line up with TRBD2. The CDR3 consists of 17 residues. Trimming at V came to 4 bases and at J to 7 bases, leaving 12 bases not matched to a gene. CDR1 and CDR2 from the germline V gene are LGHNA and YNFKEQ. Here the CDR3 reads CASSRDTSGRLVNTQYF. CDR3 nucleotides: TGTGCCAGCAGCCGAGATACTAGCGGGAGGTTGGTAAATACGCAGTATTTT.

This clone showed up just a few times. This chain joins TRBV30 and TRBJ1-1, with D possibly matching TRBD1 (6 bases). The V end was cut by 8 bases, the J end by 0 bases, with 13 bases between. This CDR3 region has 13 residues. Germline V gene sequence: CDR1 GTSNPN, CDR2 SVGIG (reference sequence). This CDR3 reads CAQSGQLNTEAFF. The CDR3 DNA reads as TGTGCCCAGTCCGGACAGTTGAACACTGAAGCTTTCTTT.

CDR3 bases: TGTGCCAGCAGTTTATCGATTTACACCCACACTGAAGCTTTCTTT. This gives the protein CASSLSIYTHTEAFF. V gene TRBV27 combines with J gene TRBJ1-1; D gene unclear. The V end was cut by 0 bases, the J end by 3 bases, with 11 bases between. Per the germline V gene, CDR1 is MNHEY and CDR2 is SMNVEV (reference sequence). CDR3 length: 15 amino acids.

This clone was seen a single time. V is TRBV28 and J is TRBJ1-1; D not certain. In germline, CDR1 is MDHEN, CDR2 SYDVKM. V lost 6 bases and J 7 bases, leaving 15 bases between the germline ends. CDR3 length: 13 amino acids. CDR3 loop: CASRPVLGDEAFF. The DNA for the CDR3 is TGTGCCAGCAGGCCCGTTCTGGGAGATGAAGCTTTCTTT.

The chain combines TRBV28 with TRBJ2-7, with 8 bases aligning to TRBD2. Germline values: CDR1 MDHEN, CDR2 SYDVKM. V shed 8 bases and J 6 bases; nucleotides not matched to a gene: 12. CDR3 length: 14 amino acids. CDR3 in DNA: TGTGCCAGCGGACCCGGGGGCGCGGGGGGCGAGCAGTACTTC. Its translation: CASGPGGAGGEQYF. Full variable domain (missing parts from reference TRBV28 and TRBJ2-7): DVKVTQSSRYLVKRTGEKVFLECVQDMDHENMFWYRQDPGLGLRLIYFSYDVKMKEKGDIPEGYSVSREKKERFSLILESASTNQTSMYLCASGPGGAGGEQYFGPGTRLTVT.

This chain uses TRBV7-9 with TRBJ2-1, with a tentative D call TRBD1 (5 bases). The V gene's germline CDR1 is SEHNR and CDR2 FQNEAQ (reference sequence). Deletions cut 4 bases from V and 5 bases from J, with 12 bases between. The CDR3 sequence is 14 residues long. The CDR3 here is CASSYPGPHNEQFF. DNA of the CDR3: TGTGCCAGCAGCTACCCAGGGCCACACAATGAGCAGTTCTTC.

This clone was seen more than once but under ten times. The gene calls are TRBV5-1 and TRBJ1-4, with D maybe TRBD1 (6 bases). Trimming left V 3 bases short and J 7 bases short, with 10 bases between. In germline, CDR1 is SGHRS, CDR2 YFSETQ. The CDR3 runs 13 residues. This CDR3 reads CASSSGVGEKLFF. CDR3 nucleotides: TGCGCCAGCAGCTCAGGGGTGGGTGAAAAACTGTTTTTT.

The chain employs TRBV10-2 and TRBJ2-1, with 9 bases identical to TRBD2. Germline CDR1 and CDR2: WSHSY and SAAADI. The CDR3 has 15 amino acids. V shed 7 bases, J shed 6 bases, and the junction held 10 bases outside the gene matches. The CDR3 loop is CASTGASGEPNEQFF. In nucleotides, the CDR3 is TGCGCCAGCACGGGGGCTAGCGGGGAACCCAATGAGCAGTTCTTC.